The rows below give T cell receptor beta chains drawn from one sample of a study of PD-L1 blockade in urothelial cancer. Generated by immunoSEQ multiplex PCR, the TCRdb table keeps only in-frame clones and is missing some. Of 15,000 to 20,000 clones in the sample, over 80% were seen once. The sequences come from PBMCs, collected around atezolizumab (anti-PD-L1) treatment. The receptors here all came from a man aged 45-65 years with urothelial cancer. Both conserved end residues are part of each CDR3. The order of the fields is clone size, J gene, D gene, V gene, CDR3 protein. D genes are given only for firm matches. A row's size may be missing; if present it is once, few, many or a size class.

>-|TRBJ2-3|TRBD2|TRBV6-1
CASSRAGGVADTQYF
>-|TRBJ1-1|TRBD1|TRBV28
CASSPSQGHTEAFF
>-|TRBJ2-1|-|TRBV9
CASSVGALRSYNEQFF
>-|TRBJ2-2|TRBD1|TRBV18
CASSPWDRNTGELFF
>-|TRBJ1-5|TRBD1|TRBV6-1
CASSENRGGNQPQHF
>-|TRBJ2-1|-|TRBV19
CASSIDRYNEQFF
>-|TRBJ2-4|TRBD2|TRBV6-5
CASSFGTSGKVQYF
>-|TRBJ2-7|-|TRBV6-1
CASSEPRPPYEQYF
>-|TRBJ1-3|-|TRBV5-1
CASSELQGYGNTIYF
>-|TRBJ2-6|-|TRBV7-9
CASIPREAALSGANVLTF
>once|TRBJ1-3|TRBD1|TRBV27
CASSQTGSSGNTIYF
>-|TRBJ2-5|TRBD1|TRBV11-2
CASSRGQGWETQYF
>-|TRBJ2-1|-|TRBV5-6
CASSSDWSSYNEQFF
>-|TRBJ2-7|TRBD2|TRBV6-5
CASSYSSGRSYEQYF
>-|TRBJ2-5|TRBD1|TRBV7-7
CASSSGTGEETQYF
>-|TRBJ2-5|-|TRBV4-1
CASSHVQGETQYF
>-|TRBJ2-5|-|TRBV20-1
CSAKREETQYF
>-|TRBJ2-4|TRBD1|TRBV7-8
CASSLPTGGAKNIQYF
>-|TRBJ1-1|-|TRBV18
CASSPSARNTEAFF
>-|TRBJ2-1|TRBD1|TRBV7-7
CASSTSQGATYNEQFF
>-|TRBJ2-5|-|TRBV5-1
CASSFGWGQAETQYF
>-|TRBJ1-2|TRBD1|TRBV27
CASRQNRGNYGYTF
>-|TRBJ2-1|TRBD2|TRBV4-1
CASSQVISGKGYNEQFF
>-|TRBJ2-1|-|TRBV19
CASSLPPGREQFF
>-|TRBJ1-4|TRBD1|TRBV27
CASSPRTGLTNEKLFF
>-|TRBJ2-6|-|TRBV19
CASSLTEANVLTF
>-|TRBJ2-5|TRBD1|TRBV28
CASSLVGQAIETQYF
>-|TRBJ2-1|-|TRBV11-3
CASSTGYNEQFF
>-|TRBJ2-1|-|TRBV6-6
CASSRGVQANEQFF
>-|TRBJ1-5|-|TRBV15
CATSRGGEQPQHF
>-|TRBJ2-2|TRBD1|TRBV5-4
CASSGFGQVNTGELFF
>-|TRBJ2-1|TRBD1|TRBV18
CASSLLGQGSYNEQFF
>-|TRBJ1-6|-|TRBV5-1
CASSLDADYNSPLHF
>-|TRBJ1-4|TRBD1|TRBV5-6
CASSLDVLTGTNEKLFF
>-|TRBJ2-5|TRBD2|TRBV2
CASSGDYKETQYF
>-|TRBJ1-1|-|TRBV7-9
CASSLYQAVNTEAFF
>-|TRBJ2-7|TRBD2|TRBV5-1
CASRTSAGGSYEQYF
>-|TRBJ1-5|TRBD1|TRBV19
CASSMSTGDQPQHF
>few|TRBJ2-3|-|TRBV29-1
CSVEGLRTDTQYF
>-|TRBJ1-1|-|TRBV7-2
CASSAQGNTEAFF
>-|TRBJ2-5|-|TRBV5-1
CASSSTGTATEAQYF
>-|TRBJ1-4|TRBD1|TRBV10-3
CAISDSGGIEKLFF
>-|TRBJ1-6|TRBD1|TRBV7-9
CASSQTGDGSPLHF
>-|TRBJ2-7|TRBD2|TRBV15
CATSLPGSGLYEQYF
>-|TRBJ1-2|TRBD1|TRBV5-6
CASSSGQGFYGYTF
>-|TRBJ2-2|TRBD1|TRBV28
CAITSDRANTGELFF
>-|TRBJ1-2|TRBD1|TRBV6-5
CASSSTDRGISYGYTF
>-|TRBJ2-1|TRBD2|TRBV10-3
CATEPGLAGAYNEQFF
>-|TRBJ1-1|-|TRBV25-1
CASRNTKGLAEAFF
>-|TRBJ2-3|TRBD2|TRBV6-4
CASSDSIASGGTDTQYF